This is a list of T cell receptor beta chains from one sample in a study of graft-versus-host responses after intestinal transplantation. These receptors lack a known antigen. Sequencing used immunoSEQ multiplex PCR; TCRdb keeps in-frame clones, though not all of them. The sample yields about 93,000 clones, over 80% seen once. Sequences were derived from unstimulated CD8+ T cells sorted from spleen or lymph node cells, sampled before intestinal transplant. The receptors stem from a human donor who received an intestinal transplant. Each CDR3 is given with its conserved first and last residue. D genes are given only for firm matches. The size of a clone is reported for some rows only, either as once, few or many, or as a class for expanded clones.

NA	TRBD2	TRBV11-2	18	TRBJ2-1	TGTGCCAGCAGCTTCCCTCTCCAAGAGGCTAGCGGATACAATGAGCAGTTCTTC	CASSFPLQEASGYNEQFF
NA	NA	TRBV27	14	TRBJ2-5	TGTGCCAGCACCCCCAATGCGGGGCAAGAGACCCAGTACTTC	CASTPNAGQETQYF
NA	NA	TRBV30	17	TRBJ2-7	TGTGCCTGGAGTGTATATCTAGGCCGGACAAATTTCTACGAGCAGTACTTC	CAWSVYLGRTNFYEQYF
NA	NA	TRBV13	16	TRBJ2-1	TGTGCCAGCACCCCCCGAGAGGGCCGTAGTTACAATGAGCAGTTCTTC	CASTPREGRSYNEQFF
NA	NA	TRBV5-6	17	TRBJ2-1	TGTGCCAGCAGCTTGGCGGCTAGCGCTAGCTCCTACAATGAGCAGTTCTTC	CASSLAASASSYNEQFF
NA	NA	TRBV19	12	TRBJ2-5	TGTGCCAGTAGGGGACATCAAGAGACCCAGTACTTC	CASRGHQETQYF
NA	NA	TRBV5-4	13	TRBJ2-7	TGTGCCAGCAGCGAAGGCCAGGGTGACGAGCAGTACTTC	CASSEGQGDEQYF
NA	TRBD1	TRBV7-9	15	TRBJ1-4	TGTGCCAGCAGCTTAGACGACAGGGGCGGTGAAAAACTGTTTTTT	CASSLDDRGGEKLFF
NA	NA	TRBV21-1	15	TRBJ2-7	TGTGCCAGCAGCAAAGCTAGTTCTTTTCGGTACGAGCAGTACTTC	CASSKASSFRYEQYF
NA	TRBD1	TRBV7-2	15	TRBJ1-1	TGTGCCAGCAGCTCCTGGACAGGGGCGGTTAATGAAGCTTTCTTT	CASSSWTGAVNEAFF
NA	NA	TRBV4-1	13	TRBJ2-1	TGCGCCAGCAGCCAAGTACCAGACAATGAGCAGTTCTTC	CASSQVPDNEQFF
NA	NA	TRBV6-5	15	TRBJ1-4	TGTGCCAGCAGCGCGTTCGGTGGACTTGGTGAAAAACTGTTTTTT	CASSAFGGLGEKLFF
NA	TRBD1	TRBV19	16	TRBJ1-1	TGTGCCAGTAGTATCTCTGGACAGGCCCTGAACACTGAAGCTTTCTTT	CASSISGQALNTEAFF
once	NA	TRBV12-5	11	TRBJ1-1	TGTGCTAGTGGTTTGGGAGAACGGGCTTTCTTT	CASGLGERAFF
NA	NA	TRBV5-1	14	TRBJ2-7	TGCGCCAGCAACACCCTGGGGCGCAGATACGAGCAGTACTTC	CASNTLGRRYEQYF
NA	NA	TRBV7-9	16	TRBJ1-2	TGTGCCAGCAGCCACTTGGGGGGGGAGTCTAACTATGGCTACACCTTC	CASSHLGGESNYGYTF
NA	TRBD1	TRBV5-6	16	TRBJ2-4	TGTGCCAGCAGCTTGTGGGGGACAGGGATCAAAAACATTCAGTACTTC	CASSLWGTGIKNIQYF
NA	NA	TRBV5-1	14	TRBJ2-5	TGCGCCAGCAGCTTGGACAGGGAAATCGGGACCCAGTACTTC	CASSLDREIGTQYF
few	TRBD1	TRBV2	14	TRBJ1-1	TGTGCCAGCAGTCCCGGGACAGCGAACACTGAAGCTTTCTTT	CASSPGTANTEAFF
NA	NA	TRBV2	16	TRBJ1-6	TGTGCCAGCAAGGGCTGGGAGAGCTCCTATAATTCACCCCTCCACTTT	CASKGWESSYNSPLHF
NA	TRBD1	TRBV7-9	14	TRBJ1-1	TGTGCCAGCAGCGGAGGACAGGGAAACACTGAAGCTTTCTTT	CASSGGQGNTEAFF
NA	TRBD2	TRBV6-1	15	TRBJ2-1	TGTGCCAGCAGCGACCCACCAACTAGCGACAATGAGCAGTTCTTC	CASSDPPTSDNEQFF
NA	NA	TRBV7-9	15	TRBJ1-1	TGTGCCAGCAGCGTTAACTCTGGACAGAACACTGAAGCTTTCTTT	CASSVNSGQNTEAFF
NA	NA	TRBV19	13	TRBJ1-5	TGTGCCAGTAGGTGGGGGGTTGGACAGCCCCAGCATTTT	CASRWGVGQPQHF
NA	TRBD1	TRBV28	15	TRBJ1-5	TGTGCCAGCAGTTTATCTGGACAGGCAAATCAGCCCCAGCATTTT	CASSLSGQANQPQHF
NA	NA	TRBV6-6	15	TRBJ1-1	TGTGCCAGCAGTTACTCGGGAGACATGAACACTGAAGCTTTCTTT	CASSYSGDMNTEAFF
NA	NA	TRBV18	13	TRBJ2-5	TGTGCCAGCTCACCCGAGGGATGGGAGACCCAGTACTTC	CASSPEGWETQYF
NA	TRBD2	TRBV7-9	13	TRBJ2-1	TGTGCTACGGAGGGACTAGCGGGAGTGGAGCAGTTCTTC	CATEGLAGVEQFF
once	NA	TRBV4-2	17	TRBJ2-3	TGTGCCAGCAGCCAAGAGGTCGCGGGCGGGGGCGTAAATACGCAGTATTTT	CASSQEVAGGGVNTQYF
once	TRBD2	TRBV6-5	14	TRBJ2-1	TGTGCCAGCAGAGCGGGGAGCTCCTACAATGAGCAGTTCTTC	CASRAGSSYNEQFF
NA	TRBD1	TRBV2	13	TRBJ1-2	TGTGCCAGCGGACAGGGTAGGAACTATGGCTACACCTTC	CASGQGRNYGYTF
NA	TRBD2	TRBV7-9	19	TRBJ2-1	TGTGCCAGCAGCCGAGGGGGACTAGCGGGAGACAACTCCTACAATGAGCAGTTCTTC	CASSRGGLAGDNSYNEQFF
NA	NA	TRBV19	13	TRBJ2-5	TGTGCCAGTAGTATAGTCGGGAGAGAGACCCAGTACTTC	CASSIVGRETQYF
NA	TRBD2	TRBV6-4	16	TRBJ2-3	TGTGCCAGCAGTGGCGGGAGCGGGGGGGCCGAAGATACGCAGTATTTT	CASSGGSGGAEDTQYF
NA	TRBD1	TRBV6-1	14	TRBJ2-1	TGTGCCAGCAGTATTACCGGGACAGGGTATGAGCAGTTCTTC	CASSITGTGYEQFF
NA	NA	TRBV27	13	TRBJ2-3	TGTGCCAGCAGTTTACTCTTGTCAGATACGCAGTATTTT	CASSLLLSDTQYF
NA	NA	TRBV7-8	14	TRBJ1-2	TGTGCCAGCAGCGCTGCCGGGACAAGCTATGGCTACACCTTC	CASSAAGTSYGYTF
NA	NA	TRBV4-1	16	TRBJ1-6	TGCGCCAGCAGCCAAGATTTTGAGACCTATAATTCACCCCTCCACTTT	CASSQDFETYNSPLHF
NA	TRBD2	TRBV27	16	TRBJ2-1	TGTGCCAGCAGTTTATCCTCGGGACTAGTCGTCGTGGAGCAGTTCTTC	CASSLSSGLVVVEQFF
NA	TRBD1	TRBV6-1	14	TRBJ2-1	TGTGCCAGCAGTGAAGTGGGGACAGGGTATGAGCAGTTCTTC	CASSEVGTGYEQFF
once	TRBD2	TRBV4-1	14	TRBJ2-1	TGCGCCAGCAGCCAAGAAACTAGCGAGGGTGAGCAGTTCTTC	CASSQETSEGEQFF
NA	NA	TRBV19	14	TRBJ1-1	TGTGCCAGTAGTATAGGACAGATGAACACTGAAGCTTTCTTT	CASSIGQMNTEAFF
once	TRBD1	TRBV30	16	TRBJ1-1	TGTGCCTGGAGTGTAAGCCCGGACAGGATGAGCCCTGAAGCTTTCTTT	CAWSVSPDRMSPEAFF
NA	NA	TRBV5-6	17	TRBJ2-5	TGTGCCAGCAGCTTGGGTCTTCTGGGTAGGGAGCAAGAGACCCAGTACTTC	CASSLGLLGREQETQYF
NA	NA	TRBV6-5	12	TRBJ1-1	TGTGCCACCAAGCTCGGTACCACTGAAGCTTTCTTT	CATKLGTTEAFF
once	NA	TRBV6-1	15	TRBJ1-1	TGTGCCAGCAGTGTTTCAACGGGAGGGAACACTGAGGCTTTCTTT	CASSVSTGGNTEAFF
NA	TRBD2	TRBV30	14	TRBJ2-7	TGTGCCTGGAGCGGAGGACTAGCGGGGGAAGAGCAGTACTTC	CAWSGGLAGEEQYF
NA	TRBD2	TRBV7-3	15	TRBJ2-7	TGTGCCAGCAGTTCAAAAGCGGGACCGACCTACGAGCAGTACTTC	CASSSKAGPTYEQYF
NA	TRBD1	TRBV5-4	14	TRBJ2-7	TGTGCCAGCAGCGCGGGACAGGGGGCCTACGAGCAGTACTTC	CASSAGQGAYEQYF
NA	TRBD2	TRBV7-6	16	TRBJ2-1	TGTGCCAGCAGCTTTCTAGCGGATCCCTCCTACAATGAGCAGTTCTTC	CASSFLADPSYNEQFF
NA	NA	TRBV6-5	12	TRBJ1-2	TGTGCCAGCAGTCAAAACAGCTATGGCTACACCTTC	CASSQNSYGYTF
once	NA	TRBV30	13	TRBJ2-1	TGTGCCTGGGGCTTCGGGACTCCCGGGGAGCAGTTCTTC	CAWGFGTPGEQFF
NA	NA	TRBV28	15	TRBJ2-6	TGTGCCAGCAGTTTAGAGCTTTCTGGGGCCAACGTCCTGACTTTC	CASSLELSGANVLTF
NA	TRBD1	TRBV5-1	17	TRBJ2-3	TGCGCCAGCAGCTACGAGGACAGGGCCGTGAGAACAGATACGCAGTATTTT	CASSYEDRAVRTDTQYF
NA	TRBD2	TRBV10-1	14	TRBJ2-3	TGCGCCAGCAGTGACAGCGGGAGTAGGGATACGCAGTATTTT	CASSDSGSRDTQYF